The 24 T cell receptor beta chains below all came from one sample that was sequenced in a study of CXCR3-negative and CXCR3-positive naive CD8 T cells. The libraries of TRB cDNA were constructed through 5' RACE using UMI labels. TCRdb reprocessed the 5' RACE reads, with one entry per CDR3 protein and no DNA. Its table lists just over 60,000 distinct CDR3 sequences. Specimen: naive CXCR3- CD8+ T cells from blood. The subset denotes: CD45RO-CCR7+CD27+CD95- naive CD8+ T cells lacking CXCR3 (TNR3-). These receptors came from a human donor in good health. Some clones in this sample may be carry-over from other donors' samples.

The V gene is TRBV6-2 or TRBV6-3, the J gene TRBJ2-1. CDR1 MNHEY and CDR2 SVGEGT come from the germline V gene. The CDR3 totals 13 residues. The CDR3: CASSPIPLYEQFF.

The chain combines TRBV6-5 with TRBJ2-7; the D call of TRBD1 rests on TCRdb alone, since no DNA is present to check it. The CDR3 is 17 amino acids. The germline gives CDR1 MNHEY, CDR2 SVGAGI. The CDR3 reads CASSYADSLGITYEQYF.

V gene TRBV29-1 combines with J gene TRBJ2-1. Per the germline V gene, CDR1 is SQVTM and CDR2 is ANQGSEA. This CDR3 has 13 residues. The CDR3: CSVGAASYNEQFF.

This CDR3 reads CASSLGRGPSGGFDNEQFF. The chain carries TRBV7-8 and TRBJ2-1; the D call from TCRdb, TRBD2, cannot be confirmed without DNA. Germline V gives CDR1 SGHVS, CDR2 FQNEAQ. This CDR3 contains 19 residues. The whole variable domain, remainder taken from reference TRBV7-8 and TRBJ2-1, is GAGVSQSPRYKVAKRGQDVALRCDPISGHVSLFWYQQALGQGPEFLTYFQNEAQLDKSGLPSDRFFAERPEGSVSTLKIQRTQQEDSAVYLCASSLGRGPSGGFDNEQFFGPGTRLTVL.

The chain links TRBV4-1 to TRBJ2-5; TCRdb's D call of TRBD1 is untestable without DNA. Germline values: CDR1 MGHRA, CDR2 YSYEKL. There are 16 residues in the CDR3. CDR3 residues: CASSQDFPPPGETQYF.

The chain combines TRBV4-3 with TRBJ2-1. Germline V CDR1 and CDR2: LGHNA, YSLEER. The CDR3 sequence is 15 residues long. The CDR3 protein is CASSPDQFSYNEQFF.

The V and J genes are TRBV28 and TRBJ2-7; checking the TCRdb D call of TRBD1 is not possible without DNA. The CDR3 has 13 residues. CDR1 is MDHEN and CDR2 is SYDVKM in the germline V gene. The CDR3 spells CASNPGSSYEQYF.

The chain joins TRBV7-2 to TRBJ2-7. Germline V gene data show CDR1 as SGHTA and CDR2 as FQGNSA. The CDR3 is 14 amino acids. The CDR3: CASSLGARFYEQYF.

The chain carries TRBV7-2 and TRBJ2-3. The CDR3 runs to 14 residues. Germline V gene data show CDR1 as SGHTA and CDR2 as FQGNSA. The CDR3 sequence is CASSLLVGTDTQYF.

This chain joins TRBV19 and TRBJ2-7. Per the germline V gene, CDR1 is LNHDA and CDR2 is SQIVND (reference sequence). The CDR3 is made up of 15 amino acids. CDR3 protein: CASSIATGSFYEQYF.

The chain employs TRBV29-1 and TRBJ1-1; TCRdb selects TRBD1, and the lack of DNA leaves this call unchecked. Germline V gene sequence: CDR1 SQVTM, CDR2 ANQGSEA. There are 14 residues in the CDR3. The CDR3 spells CSVQGGVLNTEAFF.

The chain's CDR3 is CASSPRDRGLYNEQFF. The chain employs TRBV28 and TRBJ2-1; as DNA is missing, the TRBD1 call by TCRdb cannot be tested. The CDR3 consists of 16 residues. CDR1 and CDR2 (germline): MDHEN, SYDVKM.

This sequence joins TRBV29-1 and TRBJ1-1. The CDR3 has 11 amino acids. Germline CDR1 reads SQVTM; CDR2 reads ANQGSEA. CDR3 sequence reads: CSVVGNTEAFF.

The chain combines TRBV20-1 with TRBJ1-1. Germline CDR1 is DFQATT and CDR2 is SNEGSKA (reference sequence). The CDR3 length is 14 residues. The chain's CDR3 is CSAREPRSHTEAFF.

The genes are TRBV29-1 and TRBJ2-7; the D gene TCRdb calls, TRBD1, cannot be checked with no DNA. The CDR3 covers 14 residues. Germline values: CDR1 SQVTM, CDR2 ANQGSEA. CDR3 residues: CSVEARRGTYEQYF.

The V and J genes are TRBV25-1 and TRBJ2-7. The CDR3 is made up of 14 amino acids. Germline values: CDR1 MGHDK, CDR2 SYGVNS. The CDR3 loop reads CASSAGAGIVEQYF.

The chain links TRBV7-9 to TRBJ1-1. This CDR3 has 17 amino acids. From germline, CDR1 is SEHNR and CDR2 FQNEAQ (reference sequence). The CDR3 sequence is CASSTYGEGGVMTEAFF.

J is TRBJ1-1 and V is TRBV9. Germline assignment: CDR1 SGDLS and CDR2 YYNGEE. The CDR3 runs to 15 residues. This CDR3 reads CASSVSAFMNTEAFF.

V gene TRBV6-2 or TRBV6-3 combines with J gene TRBJ2-3; absent DNA, TCRdb's TRBD1 call cannot be checked. There are 15 residues in the CDR3. Germline assignment: CDR1 MNHEY and CDR2 SVGEGT. The CDR3 here is CASSYQATGTDTQYF.

The genes are TRBV12-3 or TRBV12-4 and TRBJ1-1; TCRdb designates TRBD1, a call that cannot be tested without DNA. The CDR3 spans 13 residues. CDR3: CASRGDRLAEAFF.

CDR3 sequence reads: CASSDGGAGELFF. This sequence joins TRBV6-4 and TRBJ2-2; TCRdb gives TRBD1 as the D gene, but with no DNA this cannot be confirmed. The CDR3 sequence is 13 residues long. Germline values: CDR1 MRHNA, CDR2 SNTAGT.

The V and J genes are TRBV20-1 and TRBJ2-1; the TRBD1 assignment by TCRdb is unverifiable without DNA. The CDR3 runs to 15 residues. CDR1 is DFQATT, CDR2 SNEGSKA, per germline (reference sequence). The CDR3 reads CSARQAGATYNEQFF.

This chain connects TRBV10-2 to TRBJ2-2; TCRdb returns TRBD1, unconfirmable since there is no DNA. This CDR3 is built from 16 residues. Germline V gives CDR1 WSHSY, CDR2 SAAADI. CDR3 sequence reads: CASRGRDGDSTGELFF.

The rearrangement joins TRBV27 to TRBJ1-6; TCRdb reports TRBD1, a call that lacks DNA to check it against. CDR1 is MNHEY and CDR2 is SMNVEV in the germline V gene (reference sequence). This CDR3 is built from 14 residues. The CDR3: CASSRRGSNSPLHF.